The 12 T cell receptor beta chains presented below share a single source sample, sequenced in a study of long-term antiretroviral therapy in people with HIV. A v3.0 immunoSEQ assay was performed at survey level. Repertoires were generated with immunoSEQ multiplex PCR, while TCRdb's copy carries only in-frame clones and drops some. The data show 20,000 to 25,000 clones, about 86% seen once. The source was unsorted PBMCs, collected 0.1 years before starting antiretroviral therapy. The receptors originated from a man in his forties with HIV.

The rearrangement uses TRBV6-1 and TRBJ2-7; D gene ambiguous. The ends were cut back, 3 bases at V and 6 bases at J, with 18 bases in the middle. Germline V CDR1 and CDR2: MNHNS, SASEGT. The CDR3 runs 15 residues. The CDR3 loop reads CASSEAAIQTAEQYF. CDR3 in DNA: TGTGCCAGCAGTGAGGCAGCCATCCAGACCGCCGAGCAGTACTTC.

This sequence joins TRBV28 and TRBJ1-5; TRBD1 matches 11 bases. Germline CDR1 reads MDHEN; CDR2 reads SYDVKM. This CDR3 comprises 17 residues. Losses at the gene ends were 5 bases for V and 5 bases for J; bases not matched to a gene: 11. This chain's CDR3 is CASSQQGWDRGDQPQHF. The CDR3 DNA follows: TGTGCCAGCAGTCAACAGGGATGGGACAGGGGGGATCAGCCCCAGCATTTT.

V usage is TRBV10-1 and J usage is TRBJ2-7; D not resolved. This CDR3 has 14 amino acids. Germline V gene lookup returns CDR1 WNHNN and CDR2 SYGVQD (reference sequence). V was trimmed by 1 base and J by 1 base, leaving 8 bases between them. In DNA form, the CDR3 reads TGCGCCAGCAGTGAGTATCCCGTTTCCTACGAGCAGTACTTC. Translating it yields CASSEYPVSYEQYF.

This sequence joins TRBV14 and TRBJ2-7; D is possibly TRBD1 (5 bases). The CDR3 is 13 residues long. The V gene lost 3 bases and the J gene lost 4 bases, with 10 bases spanning the gap. Germline CDR1 and CDR2: SGHDN and FVKESK. The CDR3, as DNA: TGTGCCAGCAGCCATGGGGCAGGGTACGAGCAGTACTTC. Translated: CASSHGAGYEQYF. Variable domain in full (rest from reference TRBV14 and TRBJ2-7): EAGVTQFPSHSVIEKGQTVTLRCDPISGHDNLYWYRRVMGKEIKFLLHFVKESKQDESGMPNNRFLAERTGGTYSTLKVQPAELEDSGVYFCASSHGAGYEQYFGPGTRLTVT.

This chain uses TRBV23-1 with TRBJ1-2; no firm D call. TRBV23-1 is annotated as an ORF whose role is uncertain. This CDR3 has 13 residues. Trimming left V 5 bases short and J 0 bases short, with 7 bases between. CDR3 in amino acids: CASSKQANYGYTF. In DNA, the CDR3 is TGCGCCAGCAGTAAACAAGCTAACTATGGCTACACCTTC.

This clone was recorded only once. The chain uses TRBV7-2 and TRBJ1-2; TRBD1 matches 7 bases. The CDR3 runs to 14 residues. V lost 0 bases and J lost 2; bases outside the gene matches: 0. In germline, CDR1 is SGHTA, CDR2 FQGNSA. In DNA form, the CDR3 reads TGTGCCAGCAGCTTAGCGGGACAGAACTATGGCTACACCTTC. Its protein is CASSLAGQNYGYTF.

This chain uses TRBV5-1 with TRBJ1-1; D call uncertain. The germline V gene has CDR1 SGHRS and CDR2 YFSETQ. The CDR3 totals 13 residues. Trimming removed 0 bases at V and 5 bases at J, with 8 bases between. The CDR3 region has the DNA TGCGCCAGCAGCTTGGGGGAAAGGACTGAAGCTTTCTTT. Translation: CASSLGERTEAFF.

The gene calls are TRBV11-2 and TRBJ2-2; unclear D gene. The germline V and J ends were trimmed by 5 bases and 4 bases, with 8 bases remaining between them. The CDR3 length is 13 residues. Germline CDR1 is SGHAT and CDR2 is FQNNGV. The CDR3 sequence: CASSLSSTGELFF. The CDR3 DNA is TGTGCCAGCAGCCTATCAAGCACCGGGGAGCTGTTTTTT.

This clone occurred a few times. The CDR3, as DNA: TGTGCCAGCAGTATCGGACAGGTTGGTGACGAGCAGTACTTC. It encodes CASSIGQVGDEQYF. The chain links TRBV14 to TRBJ2-7; 7 bases are shared with TRBD1. The ends lost 6 bases at V and 5 bases at J; junction bases unmatched: 10. The CDR3 is 14 residues long. The germline gives CDR1 SGHDN, CDR2 FVKESK.

This chain joins TRBV19 and TRBJ1-2, with 8 positions matching TRBD1. In germline, CDR1 is LNHDA, CDR2 SQIVND (reference sequence). The CDR3 consists of 17 residues. V trimming: 5 bases; J trimming: 4 bases; junction bases outside the gene matches: 15. CDR3 sequence (DNA): TGTGCCAGTAGTCCTGACAGGGGAGTCCAATCAATCTATGGCTACACCTTC. It codes for CASSPDRGVQSIYGYTF.

This clone was recorded a few times. V gene TRBV4-3 combines with J gene TRBJ1-2; D is perhaps TRBD1 (5 bases). Trimming removed 3 bases from V and 5 bases from J, with 13 bases in between. Germline V gives CDR1 LGHNA, CDR2 YSLEER. The CDR3 covers 14 residues. This chain's CDR3 is CASSQAGTGYGYTF. The CDR3 DNA is TGCGCCAGCAGCCAGGCCGGGACGGGTTATGGCTACACCTTC.

This clone was detected only once. V is TRBV5-5 and J is TRBJ1-2; no clear D gene. Germline CDR1 reads SGHKS; CDR2 reads YYEKEE (reference sequence). This CDR3 comprises 12 residues. The V gene lost 2 bases and the J gene lost 3 bases, with 5 bases spanning the gap. CDR3 sequence: CASSLLDYGYTF. The DNA of the CDR3 is TGTGCCAGCAGCTTACTGGACTATGGCTACACCTTC.